The rows below give T cell receptor beta chains drawn from one sample of a study of Graves' ophthalmopathy and Graves' hyperthyroidism. One entry per CDR3 protein, called by TCRdb with MiXCR from the multiplex PCR reads. In the table there are 300,000 to 450,000 distinct CDR3 sequences, about a sixth of which are singletons. Sequenced input: peripheral blood. The receptors come from an adult woman with stable Graves' hyperthyroidism. Each CDR3 is given with its conserved first and last residue. Each record gives: V gene, J gene, D gene, clone size, CDR3 protein, CDR3 DNA. D genes are given only for firm matches. Rows give clone size only sometimes, using once, few, many, or a class for an expanded clone.

V gene: TRBV27
J gene: TRBJ2-3
D gene: TRBD2
clone size: many
CDR3 protein: CASSLAPIAGVIDTQYF
CDR3 DNA: TGTGCCAGCAGTTTAGCCCCAATCGCGGGAGTTATAGATACGCAGTATTTT

V gene: TRBV9
J gene: TRBJ1-1
D gene: .
clone size: .
CDR3 protein: CASSVGGLGFTEAFF
CDR3 DNA: TGTGCCAGCAGCGTAGGGGGGTTGGGGTTCACTGAAGCTTTCTTT

V gene: TRBV30
J gene: TRBJ2-5
D gene: .
clone size: many
CDR3 protein: CAWGQFDQETQYF
CDR3 DNA: TGTGCCTGGGGACAGTTCGACCAAGAGACCCAGTACTTC

V gene: TRBV2
J gene: TRBJ1-2
D gene: .
clone size: .
CDR3 protein: CASTGESNYGYTF
CDR3 DNA: TGTGCCAGCACAGGGGAGTCAAACTATGGCTACACCTTC

V gene: TRBV13
J gene: TRBJ2-7
D gene: TRBD1
clone size: .
CDR3 protein: CASSSSGTASYEQYF
CDR3 DNA: TGTGCCAGCAGCTCCTCCGGGACAGCTTCCTACGAGCAGTACTTC

V gene: TRBV7-3
J gene: TRBJ2-4
D gene: .
clone size: few
CDR3 protein: CASSLDSMNIKYF
CDR3 DNA: TGTGCCAGCAGCTTAGACAGTATGAACATTAAGTACTTC

V gene: TRBV3-1
J gene: TRBJ1-1
D gene: TRBD1
clone size: few
CDR3 protein: CASSPVTGGATEAFF
CDR3 DNA: TGTGCCAGCAGCCCAGTGACAGGGGGCGCAACTGAAGCTTTCTTT

V gene: TRBV19
J gene: TRBJ1-1
D gene: TRBD1
clone size: .
CDR3 protein: CASSIKGARRTEALF
CDR3 DNA: TGTGCCAGTAGTATAAAGGGGGCGCGAAGGACTGAAGCTTTGTTT

V gene: TRBV6-1
J gene: TRBJ1-1
D gene: .
clone size: many
CDR3 protein: CASSEGLMNTEAFF
CDR3 DNA: TGTGCCAGCAGTGAGGGGTTAATGAACACTGAAGCTTTCTTT

V gene: TRBV28
J gene: TRBJ1-3
D gene: TRBD1
clone size: many
CDR3 protein: CASSLSGTGRVTIYF
CDR3 DNA: TGTGCCAGCAGTTTAAGCGGGACAGGGAGGGTCACCATATATTTT

V gene: TRBV15
J gene: TRBJ1-1
D gene: TRBD1
clone size: once
CDR3 protein: CATSRAGGLEAFF
CDR3 DNA: TGTGCCACCAGCAGAGCAGGGGGGCTCGAAGCTTTCTTT

V gene: TRBV28
J gene: TRBJ1-5
D gene: .
clone size: many
CDR3 protein: CASSTGTPSQPQHF
CDR3 DNA: TGTGCCAGCAGCACCGGGACCCCGTCTCAGCCCCAGCATTTT

V gene: TRBV19
J gene: TRBJ1-5
D gene: TRBD1
clone size: many
CDR3 protein: CASTSDQGEFQPQHF
CDR3 DNA: TGTGCCAGTACCTCTGACCAGGGGGAGTTTCAGCCCCAGCATTTT

V gene: TRBV19
J gene: TRBJ1-1
D gene: .
clone size: many
CDR3 protein: CASTRKRLMNTEAFF
CDR3 DNA: TGTGCCAGTACCCGGAAGAGGTTAATGAACACTGAAGCTTTCTTT

V gene: TRBV20-1
J gene: TRBJ2-7
D gene: .
clone size: many
CDR3 protein: CSARAADSSYEQYF
CDR3 DNA: TGCAGTGCTAGAGCCGCCGATAGCTCCTACGAGCAGTACTTC

V gene: TRBV11-2
J gene: TRBJ2-7
D gene: .
clone size: many
CDR3 protein: CASAGGRFYEQYF
CDR3 DNA: TGTGCCAGCGCCGGGGGGCGCTTCTACGAGCAGTACTTC

V gene: TRBV27
J gene: TRBJ2-2
D gene: .
clone size: many
CDR3 protein: CASSVGIGELFF
CDR3 DNA: TGTGCCAGCAGTGTAGGAATCGGGGAGCTGTTTTTT